The rows below give T cell receptor beta chains drawn from one sample of a study of blood T cells in healthy people across ages. MiXCR was run by TCRdb on the 5' RACE reads, yielding one entry per CDR3 protein. The sample contains roughly 1,800,000 distinct CDR3 sequences, 49% of which appear only once. The sample consisted of blood. The receptors come from a woman in her forties in good health. CDR3s include the opening cysteine and the closing phenylalanine or tryptophan. Part of the rows lack a size; the others show once, few, many or a class for expanded clones.

v_gene,j_gene,abundance,CDR3aa
TRBV12-3/TRBV12-4,TRBJ2-5,few,CASTITGWGETQYF
TRBV20-1,TRBJ1-1,-,CSARDPWLTNTEAFF
TRBV5-1,TRBJ2-3,-,CASSWVGGDTDTQYF
TRBV27,TRBJ2-5,-,CASRWGQGAETQYF
TRBV5-1,TRBJ2-1,few,CASSLPQGAGEQFF
TRBV5-4,TRBJ2-3,-,CASSWGLAGGCTQYF
TRBV4-2,TRBJ2-7,-,CASSHPITGSEQYF
TRBV4-3,TRBJ2-1,once,CAGSQDGGVSYNEQFF
TRBV6-2/TRBV6-3,TRBJ2-1,few,CASSLTSEGNEQFF
TRBV7-2,TRBJ2-4,-,CASSFRFTSGELAKNIQYF
TRBV29-1,TRBJ2-1,-,CSVEGLGNSYNEQFF
TRBV28,TRBJ1-4,-,CATKQGGHEKLFF
TRBV6-2/TRBV6-3,TRBJ1-1,-,CASSLDGGAFF
TRBV20-1,TRBJ2-7,-,CSASREIAYEQYF
TRBV6-6,TRBJ2-7,few,CASITRGSESSYEQYF
TRBV13,TRBJ1-1,-,CASSSSDRPGAFF
TRBV7-2,TRBJ2-1,few,CASSLELRNNEQFF
TRBV6-1,TRBJ2-1,-,CASSEIQRGVYNEQFF
TRBV4-1,TRBJ1-6,-,CASGPRDRRSSSYNSPLHF
TRBV3-1,TRBJ2-7,few,CASSFRTGVSYEQYF
TRBV4-1,TRBJ1-2,-,CASSQVTADGYTF
TRBV20-1,TRBJ2-4,-,CSAMPPGGKNIQYF
TRBV12-3/TRBV12-4,TRBJ2-3,-,CASSFRRGVADAQYF
TRBV6-2/TRBV6-3,TRBJ2-3,few,CASSSSGTRDTQYF
TRBV9,-,few,CASSVGLMETQYF
TRBV24-1,TRBJ2-3,few,CATSDLGDRFTDTQYF
TRBV4-1,TRBJ1-1,few,CASSQSGNTEAFF
TRBV6-2/TRBV6-3,TRBJ1-5,-,CASRPPTGPYSNQPQHF
TRBV20-1,TRBJ2-3,-,CSAGETATSTDTQYF
TRBV7-2,TRBJ2-1,-,CASSPLRQAYNEQFF
TRBV27,TRBJ2-5,few,CASHSGGTQYF
TRBV20-1,TRBJ1-2,few,CSASTGANRRRGYTF
TRBV12-3/TRBV12-4,TRBJ2-1,-,CASSFPTSGGLSSYNEQFF
TRBV12-3/TRBV12-4,TRBJ1-6,few,CASSLIRGGINSPLHF
TRBV9,TRBJ2-1,few,CASSTRSAAGGPDEQFF
TRBV20-1,TRBJ1-2,few,CSHRADRVAGYTF
TRBV20-1,TRBJ1-2,-,CSASPGQRANYGYTF
TRBV6-6,TRBJ2-5,-,CASSSPEVGQQETQYF
TRBV20-1,TRBJ2-7,few,CSARDRYYEQYF
TRBV28,TRBJ1-5,-,CAIPRQRRVSQPQHF
TRBV7-2,TRBJ2-4,-,CASSFEAKNIQYF
TRBV6-2/TRBV6-3,TRBJ2-6,-,CASSYSAGPTVSGANVLTF
TRBV7-9,TRBJ2-5,-,CASSLVSAGQEAQYF
TRBV3-1,TRBJ2-4,-,CASSQAGNIAKNIQYF
TRBV11-2,-,-,CASSLDQLAGITYEQYF
TRBV9,TRBJ2-5,few,CASSPHMGETQYF
TRBV11-2,-,-,CASSLGQGASFEQYF
TRBV7-2,TRBJ2-5,few,CASSLGTGVPGETQYF